These T cell receptor beta chains were read from a single sample in a study of control samples from healthy donors and cancer patients. The assay was immunoSEQ multiplex PCR, and TCRdb's table has in-frame clones only and misses some. The repertoire includes 350,000 to 450,000 clones, 80% to 95% of them detected once, and just under 6.5% sits in the top ten. Sequencing was carried out using PBMCs. These receptors all stem from a man aged 35 to 55 with head and neck cancer. Each CDR3 is given with its conserved first and last residue. Fields, in order: V gene, CDR3 length, J gene, D gene, CDR3 protein, CDR3 DNA. The D gene is left open where the match is weak.

>TRBV5-4|16|TRBJ1-4|.
CASSSEIQASNEKLFF
TGTGCCAGCAGCTCGGAGATTCAGGCGTCGAATGAAAAACTGTTTTTT
>TRBV2|18|TRBJ2-7|TRBD1
CASRSAGQGEGAAYEQYF
TGTGCCAGCAGGTCCGCCGGACAGGGTGAGGGGGCGGCCTACGAGCAGTACTTC
>TRBV29-1|13|TRBJ2-2|.
CSARGQNTGELFF
TGCAGCGCCAGAGGACAGAACACCGGGGAGCTGTTTTTT
>TRBV5-6|12|TRBJ1-2|.
CASSLDLDGYTF
TGTGCCAGCAGCTTGGACTTGGATGGCTACACCTTC
>TRBV11-2|15|TRBJ2-7|.
CASSLTADGSYEQYF
TGTGCCAGCAGCTTAACGGCAGATGGTTCCTACGAGCAGTACTTC
>TRBV25-1|14|TRBJ2-5|.
CASSELEQQETQYF
TGTGCCAGCAGTGAATTGGAGCAGCAAGAGACCCAGTACTTC
>TRBV7-2|12|TRBJ2-7|.
CASSSGTYEQYF
TGTGCCAGCAGCTCCGGGACCTACGAGCAGTACTTC
>TRBV20-1|11|TRBJ2-1|.
CSATRTNEQFF
TGCAGTGCTACCCGCACGAATGAGCAGTTCTTC
>TRBV10-1|14|TRBJ2-1|.
CASSGPGSDNEQFF
TGCGCCAGCTCGGGTCCGGGGTCAGACAATGAGCAGTTCTTC
>TRBV13|15|TRBJ2-3|.
CASSLTGSLGDTQYF
TGTGCCAGCAGCTTAACAGGGAGTTTAGGAGATACGCAGTATTTT